This T cell receptor (beta chain) was profiled in a study of blood T cell repertoires in COVID-19. V was shortened by 0 bases and J by 12 bases, with 9 bases between the two germline ends. Germline assignment: CDR1 ENHRY and CDR2 SYGVKD. This CDR3 is built from 11 residues. Profiled with immunoSEQ multiplex PCR; TCRdb holds only in-frame clones, not every one. The table shows 250,000 or so clones, with approximately 83% occurring only once. The TCR sequence derives from a woman in her forties who had been exposed to COVID-19. The chain joins TRBV10-3 to TRBJ2-7, with D unclear. Source material: PBMCs or T cells enriched from blood (not recorded which). The CDR3 spells CAISESNLLYF. CDR3 nucleotide sequence: TGTGCCATCAGTGAGTCAAATCTCCTGTACTTC.